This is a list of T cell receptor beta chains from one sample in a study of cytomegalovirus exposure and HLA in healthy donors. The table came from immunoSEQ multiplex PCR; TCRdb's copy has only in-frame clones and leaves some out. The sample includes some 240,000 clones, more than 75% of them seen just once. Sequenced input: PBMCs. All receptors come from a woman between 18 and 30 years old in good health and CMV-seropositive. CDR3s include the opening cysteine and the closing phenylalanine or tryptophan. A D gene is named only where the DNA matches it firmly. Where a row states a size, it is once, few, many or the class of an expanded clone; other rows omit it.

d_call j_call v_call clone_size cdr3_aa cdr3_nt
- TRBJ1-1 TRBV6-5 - CASSYGGDETEAFF TGTGCCAGCAGTTACGGGGGGGACGAAACTGAAGCTTTCTTT
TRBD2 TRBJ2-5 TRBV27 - CASSPLSREGKTETQYF TGTGCCAGCAGTCCCCTCTCGCGGGAGGGAAAGACAGAGACCCAGTACTTC
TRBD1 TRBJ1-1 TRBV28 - CASSSPGQKAFF TGTGCCAGCAGTTCGCCGGGACAGAAAGCTTTCTTT
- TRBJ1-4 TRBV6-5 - CASSFRQVNEKLFF TGTGCCAGCAGTTTTAGACAAGTAAATGAAAAACTGTTTTTT
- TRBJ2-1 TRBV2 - CASSESGGTNEQFF TGTGCCAGCAGTGAATCGGGCGGGACGAATGAGCAGTTCTTC
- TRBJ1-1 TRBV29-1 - CSVSPRQSNTEAFF TGCAGCGTTTCCCCCCGACAGAGTAACACTGAAGCTTTCTTT
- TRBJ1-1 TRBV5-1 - CASSLVLTGPNTEAFF TGCGCCAGCAGCTTGGTTTTAACAGGGCCTAACACTGAAGCTTTCTTT
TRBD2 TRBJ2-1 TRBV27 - CASSWTSGGFEEQFF TGTGCCAGCAGTTGGACTAGCGGGGGTTTTGAGGAGCAGTTCTTC
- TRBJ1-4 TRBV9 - CASSPHGTSFDSTNEKLFF TGTGCCAGCAGCCCACATGGGACATCCTTCGATTCAACTAATGAAAAACTGTTTTTT
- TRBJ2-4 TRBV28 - CASSEVAKNIQYF TGTGCCAGCAGTGAGGTAGCCAAAAACATTCAGTACTTC
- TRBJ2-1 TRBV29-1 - CSVELGDEQFF TGCAGCGTTGAATTGGGCGATGAGCAGTTCTTC
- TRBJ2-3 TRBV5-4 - CASSLSGTSTDTQYF TGTGCCAGCAGCCTTAGCGGCACTAGCACAGATACGCAGTATTTT
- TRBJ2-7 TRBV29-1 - CSVVGTAFYEQYF TGCAGCGTTGTAGGGACTGCCTTTTACGAGCAGTACTTC
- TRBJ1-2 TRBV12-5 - CASGSLLDTSHYGYTF TGTGCTAGTGGTTCCCTCTTAGACACCAGTCACTATGGCTACACCTTC
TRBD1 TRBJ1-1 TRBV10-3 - CAISETQGANTEAFF TGTGCCATCAGTGAGACCCAGGGGGCGAACACTGAAGCTTTCTTT
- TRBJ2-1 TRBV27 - CASSAVRDLYNEQFF TGTGCCAGCAGTGCCGTCAGGGATCTTTACAATGAGCAGTTCTTC
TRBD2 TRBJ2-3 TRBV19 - CASSIQLADTQYF TGTGCCAGTAGTATCCAACTAGCGGATACGCAGTATTTT
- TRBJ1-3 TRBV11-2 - CASSLETSGINTIYF TGTGCCAGCAGCTTAGAGACATCCGGTATAAACACCATATATTTT
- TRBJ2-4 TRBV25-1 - CASSTSRRETSNIQYF TGTGCCAGCAGTACCTCCCGAAGGGAGACGAGCAACATTCAGTACTTC
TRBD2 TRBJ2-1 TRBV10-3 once CAISDLAGNEQFF TGTGCCATCAGTGATCTAGCGGGGAATGAGCAGTTCTTC
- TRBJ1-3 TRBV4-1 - CASSSPTGTLKTGNTIYF TGCGCCAGCAGCTCACCCACCGGGACTCTGAAAACCGGAAACACCATATATTTT
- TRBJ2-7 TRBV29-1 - CSVEQVSSYEQYF TGCAGCGTAGAACAGGTTTCCTCCTACGAGCAGTACTTC
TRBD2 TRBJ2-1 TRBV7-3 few CASSSPGDSGIDEQFF TGTGCCAGCAGCTCCCCCGGGGATAGCGGGATCGATGAGCAGTTCTTC
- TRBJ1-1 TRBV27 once CASSPRGGNTEAFF TGTGCCAGCAGTCCGCGGGGGGGGAACACTGAAGCTTTCTTT
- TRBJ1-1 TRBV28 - CAIVAGTEAFF TGTGCCATAGTCGCGGGCACTGAAGCTTTCTTT
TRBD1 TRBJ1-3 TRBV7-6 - CASSSDPGTGAGGGNTIYF TGTGCCAGCAGCTCCGATCCCGGGACAGGGGCTGGCGGTGGAAACACCATATATTTT
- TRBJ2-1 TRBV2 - CASSDLRGLDNEQFF TGTGCCAGCAGTGATCTCAGGGGTCTGGATAATGAGCAGTTCTTC
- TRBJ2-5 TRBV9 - CASSVLPQETQYF TGTGCCAGCAGCGTCCTCCCCCAAGAGACCCAGTACTTC
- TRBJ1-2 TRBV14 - CASSQAPVPSYGYTF TGTGCCAGCAGCCAAGCTCCAGTTCCTAGCTATGGCTACACCTTC
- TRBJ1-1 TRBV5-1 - CASSLADTEAFF TGCGCCAGCAGCTTGGCGGACACTGAAGCTTTCTTT
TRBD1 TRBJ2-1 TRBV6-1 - CASSEALHPRGTGIYNEQFF TGTGCCAGCAGTGAAGCTTTACACCCGCGGGGGACAGGGATTTACAATGAGCAGTTCTTC
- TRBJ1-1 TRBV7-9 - CASRNRARAEAFF TGTGCCAGCAGGAACAGGGCGCGGGCTGAAGCTTTCTTT
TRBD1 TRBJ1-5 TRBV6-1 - CASETTGGNQPQHF TGTGCCAGCGAGACGACAGGGGGCAATCAGCCCCAGCATTTT
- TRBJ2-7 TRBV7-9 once CASSYQGAGYEQYF TGTGCCAGCAGCTACCAAGGGGCGGGATACGAGCAGTACTTC
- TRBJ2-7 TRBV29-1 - CSVVRSRPLYYEQYF TGCAGCGTTGTACGGTCGAGGCCTCTATACTACGAGCAGTACTTC
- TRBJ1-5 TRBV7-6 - CASSLYAGESRQPQHF TGTGCCAGCAGCTTATATGCAGGGGAGTCAAGGCAGCCCCAGCATTTT
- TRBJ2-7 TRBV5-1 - CASRESGYTYEQYF TGCGCCAGCAGGGAGTCGGGGTATACCTACGAGCAGTACTTC
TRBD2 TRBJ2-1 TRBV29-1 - CSVEDRLAGGHDEQFF TGCAGCGTTGAAGATCGTCTAGCGGGAGGGCATGATGAGCAGTTCTTC
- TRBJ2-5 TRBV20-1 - CRAQGETQYF TGCAGGGCACAGGGAGAGACCCAGTACTTC
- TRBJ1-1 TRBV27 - CASHRAHYDTEAFF TGTGCCAGTCACAGGGCCCATTATGACACTGAAGCTTTCTTT
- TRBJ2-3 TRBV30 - CAWSPGNVDTQYF TGTGCCTGGAGCCCCGGGAACGTAGATACGCAGTATTTT